One and the same sample provided the 23 T cell receptor beta chains below, sequenced in a study of early T cells in non-severe SARS-CoV-2 infection. Each CDR3 protein gets one entry after TCRdb re-called the 5' RACE reads with MiXCR. The sample lists 70,000 to 90,000 distinct CDR3 sequences; more than 10% were seen once. The specimen was whole blood. These receptors came from an adult who was a healthcare worker with PCR-confirmed SARS-CoV-2 infection or an uninfected control (not recorded which).

This clonotype appeared many times. V gene TRBV20-1 combines with J gene TRBJ2-5; no definite D call. Germline V gene lookup returns CDR1 DFQATT and CDR2 SNEGSKA (reference sequence). Trimming stripped 3 bases from V and 2 bases from J, with 1 base between. The CDR3 has 10 amino acids. The CDR3 nucleotides are TGCAGTGCTAGTCAAGAGACCCAGTACTTC. Translated, it gives CSASQETQYF.

This chain joins TRBV28 and TRBJ2-2, with D perhaps TRBD1 (7 bases). The CDR3 runs to 15 residues. Trimming removed 7 bases from V and 0 bases from J, with 12 bases in between. Germline assignment: CDR1 MDHEN and CDR2 SYDVKM. The CDR3 protein is CASKGRGANTGELFF. Written as DNA, the CDR3 is TGTGCCAGCAAGGGCAGGGGGGCGAACACCGGGGAGCTGTTTTTT.

This clonotype was detected ten times or more. This chain connects TRBV4-2 to TRBJ2-7, with TRBD2 matching 13 bases. The CDR3 sequence is 16 residues long. Germline values: CDR1 LGHNA, CDR2 YNFKEQ. Unmatched junction bases numbered 8, after V lost 4 bases and J lost 5 bases. The CDR3 reads CASSPPGLAGRNEQYF. DNA of the CDR3: TGTGCCAGCAGCCCCCCGGGACTAGCGGGACGGAACGAGCAGTACTTC.

The V call is TRBV15, the J call TRBJ2-7, with D possibly matching TRBD1 (6 bases). TRBJ2-1 explains the end of the DNA better; the J call may be wrong. This CDR3 has 13 residues. Germline V gene lookup returns CDR1 LNHNV and CDR2 YYDKDF (reference sequence). The CDR3 is CATSIGQNYEQFF. CDR3 coding DNA: TGTGCCACCAGCATAGGACAGAACTACGAGCAGTTCTTC.

In DNA form, the CDR3 reads TGTGCCAGCAGCTTGAGGGCAGGGCTGGGGACAGATACGCAGTATTTT. As protein: CASSLRAGLGTDTQYF. This rearrangement joins TRBV5-5 to TRBJ2-3, with D tentatively TRBD1 (5 bases). V gave up 1 base and J gave up 3 bases, with 15 bases separating them. The CDR3 has 16 amino acids. The germline CDR1 and CDR2 sequences are SGHKS and YYEKEE (reference sequence).

This chain links TRBV7-3 with TRBJ2-7; 7 bases agree with TRBD2. J lost 7 bases, V lost 2 bases, and 11 bases had no gene match. In germline, CDR1 is SGHTA, CDR2 FQGTGA. This CDR3 region has 15 residues. In DNA, the CDR3 is TGTGCCAGCAGCTTATCCGGGAGGACCTCTCAAGAGCAGTACTTC. Translated, it gives CASSLSGRTSQEQYF.

As regards this clonotype: Relative to the germline gene, one junction end is altered; a read error may explain this. V gene TRBV28 combines with J gene TRBJ1-1; D perhaps matches TRBD1 (5 bases). The germline V gene encodes CDR1 MDHEN and CDR2 SYDVKM. CDR3 length equals 13 residues. The CDR3 DNA reads as TGTGCCAGCAGTCTTCGACAGAACGCTGAAGCTTTCTTT. Translation: CASSLRQNAEAFF. Combining the CDR3 with reference TRBV28 and TRBJ1-1 gives the whole variable domain DVKVTQSSRYLVKRTGEKVFLECVQDMDHENMFWYRQDPGLGLRLIYFSYDVKMKEKGDIPEGYSVSREKKERFSLILESASTNQTSMYLCASSLRQNAEAFFGQGTRLTVV.

This clonotype was counted ten times or more. The V and J genes are TRBV7-3 and TRBJ2-3; possibly TRBD1 for D (6 bases). V gave up 5 bases and J gave up 1 base, with 13 bases separating them. The CDR3 covers 15 residues. Germline V gene sequence: CDR1 SGHTA, CDR2 FQGTGA. The CDR3 region has the DNA TGTGCCAGCAGCCCCATGGGACACCGCACAGATACGCAGTATTTT. This translates into CASSPMGHRTDTQYF.

This chain's CDR3 is CASSKLAVSYEQYF. CDR3 coding DNA: TGTGCCAGCAGCAAACTAGCGGTCTCCTACGAGCAGTACTTC. The chain couples TRBV21-1 to TRBJ2-7; the listed D gene, TRBD2, was not tested against the DNA. TRBV21-1 is shown as a pseudogene. CDR3 length: 14 residues.

This clonotype was recorded at least ten times. V usage is TRBV5-1 and J usage is TRBJ2-7; 7 bases agree with TRBD1. The CDR3 is made up of 15 amino acids. J was trimmed by 3 bases and V by 1 base; bases with no gene match: 7. Per germline, CDR1 SGHRS and CDR2 YFSETQ. The CDR3 DNA reads TGCGCCAGCAGCTTGCCCCGGGACAGTCACTACGAGCAGTACTTC. Protein sequence: CASSLPRDSHYEQYF.

This clonotype was seen repeatedly, ten times or more. The rearrangement links TRBV20-1 to TRBJ2-4; D is uncertain. The CDR3 has 12 amino acids. Germline V CDR1 and CDR2: DFQATT, SNEGSKA (reference sequence). Trimming removed 6 bases at V and 5 bases at J, with 11 bases between. The CDR3 DNA follows: TGCAGTGCCGGCCAACCCCAAAACATTCAGTACTTC. As protein: CSAGQPQNIQYF.

The rearrangement uses TRBV7-3 and TRBJ2-3; the D is unclear. Germline values: CDR1 SGHTA, CDR2 FQGTGA. The germline V and J ends were trimmed by 5 bases and 4 bases, with 7 bases remaining between them. The CDR3 extends over 12 amino acids. CDR3 in DNA: TGTGCCAGCAGCCGCGGTGCAGATACGCAGTATTTT. Amino acids: CASSRGADTQYF.

The chain couples TRBV29-1 to TRBJ2-3; D uncertain. The CDR3 has 10 amino acids. The V gene's germline CDR1 is SQVTM and CDR2 ANQGSEA. V was shortened by 4 bases and J by 5 bases, with 4 bases between the two germline ends. CDR3 in amino acids: CSVGGDTQYF. The CDR3 DNA reads TGCAGCGTTGGGGGAGATACGCAGTATTTT.

Many counts were recorded for this clonotype. The J gene is TRBJ2-3, the V gene TRBV5-4; 9 bases line up with TRBD1. The ends lost 4 bases at V and 3 bases at J; junction bases unmatched: 6. This CDR3 is built from 15 residues. Germline CDR1 reads SGHNT; CDR2 reads YYREEE (reference sequence). The DNA of the CDR3 is TGTGCCAGCAGCCCAAACAGGGGGCGGACAGATACGCAGTATTTT. It specifies CASSPNRGRTDTQYF.

This chain joins TRBV2 and TRBJ2-1; TRBD2 aligns across 11 bases. This CDR3 region has 15 residues. Trimming took 6 bases from V and 5 from J; bases not matched to a gene: 6. The V gene's germline CDR1 is SNHLY and CDR2 FYNNEI. This chain's CDR3 is CASRNLAGGNNEQFF. CDR3 bases: TGTGCCAGCAGGAACCTAGCGGGAGGTAACAATGAGCAGTTCTTC.

Only a few counts were recorded for this clonotype. The chain uses TRBV9 and TRBJ2-1; D gene ambiguous. This CDR3 contains 15 residues. Per the germline V gene, CDR1 is SGDLS and CDR2 is YYNGEE. Deletions cut 4 bases from V and 3 bases from J, with 14 bases between. The CDR3 DNA is TGTGCCAGCAGCACCAATCCGGCGGTCTACAATGAGCAGTTCTTC. It is translated as CASSTNPAVYNEQFF.

This clonotype has only a few counts. This chain links TRBV19 with TRBJ1-5; D remains ambiguous. The CDR3 totals 15 residues. Germline V CDR1 and CDR2: LNHDA, SQIVND (reference sequence). V dropped 1 base and J dropped 0 bases, with 7 bases sitting between them. The CDR3 loop reads CASSIGFPSNQPQHF. CDR3 sequence (DNA): TGTGCCAGTAGTATAGGGTTTCCTAGCAATCAGCCCCAGCATTTT.

This clonotype was detected a few times. At one end, the junction sequence differs from germline, possibly due to a read error. This sequence joins TRBV28 and TRBJ2-7; possibly TRBD1 for D (6 bases). CDR1 MDHEN and CDR2 SYDVKM come from the germline V gene. The CDR3 covers 12 residues. The CDR3 DNA sequence: TGTGCCAGCACAGGCGGTGGGGACACCTGGGACTTC. It specifies CASTGGGDTWDF.

This clonotype occurred many times. The chain uses TRBV15 and TRBJ1-5, with a possible D match to TRBD1 (6 bases). Trimming took 4 bases from V and 0 from J, leaving 13 bases between them. The CDR3 runs to 16 residues. Germline V lookup: CDR1 LNHNV, CDR2 YYDKDF (reference sequence). The CDR3, as DNA: TGTGCCACCAGCAACCTCAGGGGTTTTAGCAATCAGCCCCAGCATTTT. It encodes CATSNLRGFSNQPQHF.

This clonotype was detected many times. The chain recombines TRBV7-2 with TRBJ2-2; 8 nucleotides agree with TRBD1. Germline values: CDR1 SGHTA, CDR2 FQGNSA. V lost 3 bases to trimming and J lost 7 bases; unmatched junction nucleotides: 1. The CDR3 extends over 13 amino acids. CDR3 in amino acids: CASSFTGGGELFF. DNA of the CDR3: TGTGCCAGCAGCTTCACAGGGGGCGGGGAGCTGTTTTTT.

A few counts support this clonotype. The chain joins TRBV11-2 to TRBJ2-1; D call uncertain. Germline values: CDR1 SGHAT, CDR2 FQNNGV. Trimming took 6 bases from V and 9 from J, leaving 9 bases between them. This CDR3 region has 11 residues. DNA for the CDR3: TGTGCCAGCAGTCTTAAACTTGAGCAGTTCTTC. This encodes CASSLKLEQFF. The full variable domain, with the rest looked up from reference TRBV11-2 and TRBJ2-1, is EAGVAQSPRYKIIEKRQSVAFWCNPISGHATLYWYQQILGQGPKLLIQFQNNGVVDDSQLPKDRFSAERLKGVDSTLKIQPAKLEDSAVYLCASSLKLEQFFGPGTRLTVL.

This clonotype was seen only a few times. The CDR3 reads CASSPQGNQNSPLHF. The CDR3 DNA follows: TGTGCCAGCAGCCCCCAGGGAAATCAGAATTCACCCCTCCACTTT. The chain couples TRBV11-2 to TRBJ1-6, with D possibly TRBD1 on 5 matching bases. CDR1 is SGHAT and CDR2 is FQNNGV in the germline V gene. Trimming shortened V by 5 bases and J by 7 bases, and 15 bases separated the two germline ends. The CDR3 length is 15 residues.

This clonotype was seen only a few times. The CDR3 is CASSYASGSREQYF. The CDR3, as DNA: TGTGCCAGCAGTTACGCTAGCGGGAGCCGGGAGCAGTACTTC. The V gene is TRBV6-2 or TRBV6-3, the J gene TRBJ2-7; 10 bases are shared with TRBD2. The CDR3 totals 14 residues. CDR1 and CDR2 from the germline V gene are MNHEY and SVGEGT. J lost 7 bases, V lost 2 bases, and 5 bases had no gene match.